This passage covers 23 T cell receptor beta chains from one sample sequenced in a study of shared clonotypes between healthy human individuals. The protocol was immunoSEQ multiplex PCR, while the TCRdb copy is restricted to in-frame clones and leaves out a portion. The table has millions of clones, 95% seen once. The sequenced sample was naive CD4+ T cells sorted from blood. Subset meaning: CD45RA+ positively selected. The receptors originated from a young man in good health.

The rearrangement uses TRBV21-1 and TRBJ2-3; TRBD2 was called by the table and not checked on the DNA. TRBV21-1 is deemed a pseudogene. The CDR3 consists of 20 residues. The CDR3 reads CASSKGLTRRPSGSTDTQYF. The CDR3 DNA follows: TGTGCCAGCAGCAAAGGCCTTACGAGGCGGCCTAGCGGGAGTACAGATACGCAGTATTTT.

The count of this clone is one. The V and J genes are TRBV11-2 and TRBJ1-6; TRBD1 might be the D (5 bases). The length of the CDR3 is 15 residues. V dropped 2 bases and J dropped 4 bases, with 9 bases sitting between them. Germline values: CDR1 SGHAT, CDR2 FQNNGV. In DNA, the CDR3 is TGTGCCAGCAGCTTAACAGGATCTTATAATTCACCCCTCCACTTT. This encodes CASSLTGSYNSPLHF.

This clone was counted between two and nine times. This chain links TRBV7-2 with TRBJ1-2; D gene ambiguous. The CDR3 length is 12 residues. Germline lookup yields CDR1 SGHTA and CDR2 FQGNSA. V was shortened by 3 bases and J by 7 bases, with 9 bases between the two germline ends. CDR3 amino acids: CASSFRSVGYTF. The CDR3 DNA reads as TGTGCCAGCAGCTTCAGATCGGTTGGCTACACCTTC. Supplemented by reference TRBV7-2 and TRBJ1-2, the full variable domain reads GAGVSQSPSNKVTEKGKDVELRCDPISGHTALYWYRQSLGQGLEFLIYFQGNSAPDKSGLPSDRFSAERTGGSVSTLTIQRTQQEDSAVYLCASSFRSVGYTFGSGTRLTVV.

The CDR3 region is CAWSRLDSEQFF. In DNA, the CDR3 is TGTGCCTGGAGCCGCCTGGATTCTGAGCAGTTCTTC. This chain joins TRBV30 and TRBJ2-1; D gene uncertain. Per germline, CDR1 GTSNPN and CDR2 SVGIG (reference sequence). The ends were cut back, 3 bases at V and 9 bases at J, with 12 bases in the middle. The CDR3 runs to 12 residues.

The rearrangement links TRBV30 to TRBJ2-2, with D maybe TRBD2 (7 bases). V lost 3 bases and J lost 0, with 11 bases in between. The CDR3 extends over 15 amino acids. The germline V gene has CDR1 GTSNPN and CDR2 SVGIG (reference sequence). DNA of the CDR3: TGTGCCTGGAGCCGGGGGGCTACGAACACCGGGGAGCTGTTTTTT. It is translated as CAWSRGATNTGELFF.

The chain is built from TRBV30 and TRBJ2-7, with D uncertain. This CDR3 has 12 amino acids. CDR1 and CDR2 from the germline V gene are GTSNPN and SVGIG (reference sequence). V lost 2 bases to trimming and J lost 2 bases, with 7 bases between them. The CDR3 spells CAWSLSAYEQYF. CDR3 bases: TGTGCCTGGAGTTTGAGCGCCTACGAGCAGTACTTC. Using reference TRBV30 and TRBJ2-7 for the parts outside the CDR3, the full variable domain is SQTIHQWPATLVQPVGSPLSLECTVEGTSNPNLYWYRQAAGRGLQLLFYSVGIGQISSEVPQNLSASRPQDRQFILSSKKLLLSDSGFYLCAWSLSAYEQYFGPGTRLTVT.

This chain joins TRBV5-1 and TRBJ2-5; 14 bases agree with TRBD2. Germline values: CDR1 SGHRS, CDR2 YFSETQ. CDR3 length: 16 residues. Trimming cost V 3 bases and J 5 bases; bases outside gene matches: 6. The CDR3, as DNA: TGCGCCAGCAGCTCAGGGACTAGCGGGAGTGGGGAGACCCAGTACTTC. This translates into CASSSGTSGSGETQYF.

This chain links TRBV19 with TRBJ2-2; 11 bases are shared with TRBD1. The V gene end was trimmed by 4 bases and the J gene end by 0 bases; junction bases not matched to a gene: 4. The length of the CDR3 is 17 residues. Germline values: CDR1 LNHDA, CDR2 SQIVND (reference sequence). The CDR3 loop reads CASSTGTGGTNTGELFF. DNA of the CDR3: TGTGCCAGTAGTACAGGGACAGGGGGAACGAACACCGGGGAGCTGTTTTTT.

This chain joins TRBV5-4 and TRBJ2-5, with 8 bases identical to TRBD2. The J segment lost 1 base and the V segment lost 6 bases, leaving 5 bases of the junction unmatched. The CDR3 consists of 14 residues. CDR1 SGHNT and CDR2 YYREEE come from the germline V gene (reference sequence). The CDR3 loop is CASNFGGAQETQYF. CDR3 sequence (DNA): TGTGCCAGCAACTTCGGGGGGGCCCAAGAGACCCAGTACTTC.

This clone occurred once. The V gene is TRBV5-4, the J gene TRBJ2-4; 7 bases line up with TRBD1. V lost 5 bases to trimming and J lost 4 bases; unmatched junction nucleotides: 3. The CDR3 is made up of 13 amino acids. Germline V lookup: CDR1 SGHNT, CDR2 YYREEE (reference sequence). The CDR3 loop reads CASRQDRKNIQYF. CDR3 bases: TGTGCCAGCAGGCAGGACAGGAAAAACATTCAGTACTTC. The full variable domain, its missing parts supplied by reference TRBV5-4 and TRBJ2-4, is ETGVTQSPTHLIKTRGQQVTLRCSSQSGHNTVSWYQQALGQGPQFIFQYYREEENGRGNFPPRFSGLQFPNYSSELNVNALELDDSALYLCASRQDRKNIQYFGAGTRLSVL.

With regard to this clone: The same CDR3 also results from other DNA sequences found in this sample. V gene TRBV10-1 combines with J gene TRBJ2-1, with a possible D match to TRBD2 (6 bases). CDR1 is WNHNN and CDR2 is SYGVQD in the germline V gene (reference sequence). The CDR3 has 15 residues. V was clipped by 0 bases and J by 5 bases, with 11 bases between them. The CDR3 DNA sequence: TGCGCCAGCAGTGAGTCCGGAGGGAGTCACAATGAGCAGTTCTTC. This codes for CASSESGGSHNEQFF.

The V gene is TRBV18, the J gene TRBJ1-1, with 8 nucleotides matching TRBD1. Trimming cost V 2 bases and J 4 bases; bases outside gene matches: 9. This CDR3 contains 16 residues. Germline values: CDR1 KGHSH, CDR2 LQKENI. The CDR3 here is CASSPSQTGAGTEAFF. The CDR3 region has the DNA TGTGCCAGCTCACCATCCCAGACAGGGGCGGGCACTGAAGCTTTCTTT. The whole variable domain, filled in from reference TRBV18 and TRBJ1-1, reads NAGVMQNPRHLVRRRGQEARLRCSPMKGHSHVYWYRQLPEEGLKFMVYLQKENIIDESGMPKERFSAEFPKEGPSILRIQQVVRGDSAAYFCASSPSQTGAGTEAFFGQGTRLTVV.

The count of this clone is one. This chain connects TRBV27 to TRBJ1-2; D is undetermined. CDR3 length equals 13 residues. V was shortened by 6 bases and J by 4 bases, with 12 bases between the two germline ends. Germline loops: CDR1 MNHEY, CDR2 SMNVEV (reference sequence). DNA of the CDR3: TGTGCCAGCAGCCCAGACAACCGCTATGGCTACACCTTC. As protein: CASSPDNRYGYTF.

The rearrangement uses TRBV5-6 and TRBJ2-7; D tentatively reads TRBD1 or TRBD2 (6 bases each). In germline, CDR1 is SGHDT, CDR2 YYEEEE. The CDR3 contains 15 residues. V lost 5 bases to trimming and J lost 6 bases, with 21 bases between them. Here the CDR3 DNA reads TGTGCCAGCAGTTCGAAGGGGGGCCGACCCCTCGAGCAGTACTTC. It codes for CASSSKGGRPLEQYF. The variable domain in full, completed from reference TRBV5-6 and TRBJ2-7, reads DAGVTQSPTHLIKTRGQQVTLRCSPKSGHDTVSWYQQALGQGPQFIFQYYEEEERQRGNFPDRFSGHQFPNYSSELNVNALLLGDSALYLCASSSKGGRPLEQYFGPGTRLTVT.

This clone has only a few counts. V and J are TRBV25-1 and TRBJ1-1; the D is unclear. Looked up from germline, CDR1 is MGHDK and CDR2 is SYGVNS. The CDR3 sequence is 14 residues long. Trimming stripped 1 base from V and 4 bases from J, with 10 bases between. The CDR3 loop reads CASSELGAVTEAFF. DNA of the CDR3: TGTGCCAGCAGTGAATTGGGAGCGGTCACTGAAGCTTTCTTT.

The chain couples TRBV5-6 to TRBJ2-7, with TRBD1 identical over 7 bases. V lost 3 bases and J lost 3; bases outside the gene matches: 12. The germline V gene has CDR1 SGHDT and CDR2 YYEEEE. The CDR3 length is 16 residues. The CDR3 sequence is CASSSWGKQGSYEQYF. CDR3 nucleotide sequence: TGTGCCAGCAGCTCCTGGGGGAAACAGGGGAGCTACGAGCAGTACTTC.

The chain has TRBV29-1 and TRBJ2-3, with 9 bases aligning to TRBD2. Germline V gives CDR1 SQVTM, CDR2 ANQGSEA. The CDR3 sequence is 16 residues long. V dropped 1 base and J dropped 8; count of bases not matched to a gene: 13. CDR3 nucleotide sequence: TGCAGCGTTGAAGGGGGCAGCGGGGGGATCACGGGTACGCAGTATTTT. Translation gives CSVEGGSGGITGTQYF.

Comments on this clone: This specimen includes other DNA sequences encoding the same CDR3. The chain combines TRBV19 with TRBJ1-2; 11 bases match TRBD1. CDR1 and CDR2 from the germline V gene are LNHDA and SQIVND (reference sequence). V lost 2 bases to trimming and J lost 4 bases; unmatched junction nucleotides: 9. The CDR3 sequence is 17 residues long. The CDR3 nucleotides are TGTGCCAGTAGTATATTCGGACAGGGGGCAAGAGGCTATGGCTACACCTTC. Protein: CASSIFGQGARGYGYTF. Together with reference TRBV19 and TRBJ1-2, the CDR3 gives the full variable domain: DGGITQSPKYLFRKEGQNVTLSCEQNLNHDAMYWYRQDPGQGLRLIYYSQIVNDFQKGDIAEGYSVSREKKESFPLTVTSAQKNPTAFYLCASSIFGQGARGYGYTFGSGTRLTVV.

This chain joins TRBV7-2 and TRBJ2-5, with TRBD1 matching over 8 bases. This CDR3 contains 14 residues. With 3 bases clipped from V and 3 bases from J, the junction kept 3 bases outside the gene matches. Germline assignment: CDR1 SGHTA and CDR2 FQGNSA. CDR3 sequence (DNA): TGTGCCAGCAGCTTCGACAGGGGAGAAGAGACCCAGTACTTC. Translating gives CASSFDRGEETQYF.

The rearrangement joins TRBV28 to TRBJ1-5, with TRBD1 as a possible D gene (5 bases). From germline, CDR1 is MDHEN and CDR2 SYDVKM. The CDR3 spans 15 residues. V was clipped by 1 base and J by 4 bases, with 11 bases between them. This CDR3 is CASSLLPGRNQPQHF. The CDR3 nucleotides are TGTGCCAGCAGTTTATTGCCAGGGAGGAATCAGCCCCAGCATTTT.

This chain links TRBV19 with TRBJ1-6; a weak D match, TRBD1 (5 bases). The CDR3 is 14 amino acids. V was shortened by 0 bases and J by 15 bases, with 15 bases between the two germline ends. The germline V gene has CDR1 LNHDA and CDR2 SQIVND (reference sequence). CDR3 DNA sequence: TGTGCCAGTAGTATAGACAGGCCCTTGGGGGGCCTCCACTTT. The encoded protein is CASSIDRPLGGLHF.

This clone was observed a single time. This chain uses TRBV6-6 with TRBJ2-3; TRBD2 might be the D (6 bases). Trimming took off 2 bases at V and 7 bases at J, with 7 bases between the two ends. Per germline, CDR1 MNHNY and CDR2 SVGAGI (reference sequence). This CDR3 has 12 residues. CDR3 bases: TGTGCCAGCAGTTACGGAGGGAATACGCAGTATTTT. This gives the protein CASSYGGNTQYF.

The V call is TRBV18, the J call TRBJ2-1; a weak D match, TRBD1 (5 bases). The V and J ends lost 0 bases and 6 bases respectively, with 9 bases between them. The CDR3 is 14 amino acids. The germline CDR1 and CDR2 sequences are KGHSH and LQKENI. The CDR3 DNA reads TGTGCCAGCTCACCACCGGTCAGGGCCAATGAGCAGTTCTTC. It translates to CASSPPVRANEQFF. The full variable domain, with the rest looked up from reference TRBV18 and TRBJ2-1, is NAGVMQNPRHLVRRRGQEARLRCSPMKGHSHVYWYRQLPEEGLKFMVYLQKENIIDESGMPKERFSAEFPKEGPSILRIQQVVRGDSAAYFCASSPPVRANEQFFGPGTRLTVL.